In its sample, the clone carrying this T cell receptor (beta chain) was seen a few times. Its target is not known. CDR1 SGHTA and CDR2 FQGTGA come from the germline V gene. The CDR3 is made up of 13 amino acids. The germline V and J ends were trimmed by 3 bases and 0 bases, with 5 bases remaining between them. PCR involved 60 Vbeta and 13 Jbeta primers. Profiled with immunoSEQ multiplex PCR; TCRdb holds only in-frame clones, not every one. The sample has about 130,000 clones; 75% to 85% are singletons. The entry originates in a study of cytomegalovirus exposure and HLA in healthy donors. The study, taken as a whole, reports: In a later analysis, about 17,000 TCR beta sequences were associated with HLA alleles at 0.05 false discovery rate. Follow-up analysis found HLA locus-dependent TCR association rates, highest for DRB1 and lowest for HLA-C. An observed cluster of highly shared sequence variants was recorded as a likely sequencing artifact.

The J gene is TRBJ1-1, the V gene TRBV7-3; a weak D match, TRBD1 (5 bases). Sequencing used PBMCs. The TCR was taken from a girl aged 2 to 9 in good health and CMV-seronegative. CDR3 in amino acids: CASSLTVNTEAFF. As DNA, the CDR3 is TGTGCCAGCAGCTTGACAGTGAACACTGAAGCTTTCTTT.